A selection of T cell receptor beta chains follows, all from one sample in a study of T cell repertoires in cytomegalovirus infection. These receptors lack a known antigen. One entry per CDR3 protein, called by TCRdb with MiXCR from the reads. The data contain tens of thousands of distinct CDR3 sequences, about 20% of them singletons. Sequencing used PBMCs, sequenced either directly or after in vitro stimulation (not recorded which). The receptor source for this set is a human donor in good health (CMV status not recorded). Some clones in this sample may be carry-over from other donors' samples. CDR3s include the opening cysteine and the closing phenylalanine or tryptophan. A D gene is named only where the DNA matches it firmly. The size entry is marked missing in some rows and otherwise reads once, few, many or a size class.

cdr3_aa | cdr3_nt | d_call | v_call | clone_size | j_call
CASSFDPRTQYF | TGTGCCAGCAGCTTCGACCCACGGACCCAGTACTTC | NA | TRBV12-3/TRBV12-4 | few | TRBJ2-5
CASSRDRGREQYF | TGCGCCAGCAGCCGGGACAGGGGGCGCGAGCAGTACTTC | TRBD1 | TRBV4-3 | few | TRBJ2-7
CASSLSTGVANEQFF | TGTGCCAGCAGCTTATCGACAGGGGTGGCGAATGAGCAGTTCTTC | TRBD1 | TRBV6-1 | NA | TRBJ2-1
CSAPGLAGSYNEQFF | TGCAGTGCGCCGGGACTAGCGGGCTCCTACAATGAGCAGTTCTTC | TRBD2 | TRBV20-1 | few | TRBJ2-1
CASSLLQGGRNEQFF | TGTGCCAGCAGCCTCCTGCAGGGGGGAAGAAATGAGCAGTTCTTC | NA | TRBV11-2 | NA | TRBJ2-1
CASSEDYAGAGDEQFF | TGTGCCAGCAGTGAGGACTACGCGGGGGCGGGGGATGAGCAGTTCTTC | NA | TRBV2 | few | TRBJ2-1
CASSLLGFGGRGVTQYF | TGTGCCAGCAGCTTACTAGGTTTTGGGGGGCGCGGGGTGACCCAGTACTTC | NA | TRBV7-2 | many | TRBJ2-5
CASSKTGQVVRGETQYF | TGTGCCAGCAGCAAAACCGGACAGGTTGTAAGGGGAGAGACCCAGTACTTC | TRBD1 | TRBV7-2 | NA | TRBJ2-5
CASSLVGTSDEQFF | TGTGCCAGCAGCTTAGTCGGGACTAGTGACGAGCAGTTCTTC | TRBD2 | TRBV7-2 | many | TRBJ2-1
CASTISGRGGTQYF | TGTGCCAGCACCATTAGCGGGAGAGGGGGTACGCAGTATTTT | TRBD2 | TRBV6-5 | once | TRBJ2-3
CASSLSEVQPQHF | TGTGCCAGCAGCTTAAGCGAGGTCCAGCCCCAGCATTTT | NA | TRBV11-2 | NA | TRBJ1-5
CASSARTGRNTEAFF | TGCGCCAGCAGCGCCAGGACAGGAAGGAACACTGAAGCTTTCTTT | TRBD1 | TRBV4-1 | medium-sized | TRBJ1-1
CASSQDLAGSTDTQYF | TGCGCCAGCAGCCAAGATCTAGCGGGAAGCACAGATACGCAGTATTTT | TRBD2 | TRBV4-3 | many | TRBJ2-3
CASSLEALSSYNEQFF | TGTGCCAGCAGTTTGGAGGCTCTGAGCTCCTACAATGAGCAGTTCTTC | NA | TRBV12-3/TRBV12-4 | NA | TRBJ2-1
CASSPGLAGSGTQYF | TGTGCCAGCAGCCCCGGACTAGCGGGGTCAGGGACCCAGTACTTC | TRBD2 | TRBV7-2 | many | TRBJ2-5
CASRLPTGWFHEQYF | TGTGCCAGCAGACTGCCGACAGGGTGGTTCCACGAGCAGTACTTC | TRBD1 | TRBV5-8 | NA | TRBJ2-7
CSARDPLASSYNEQFF | TGCAGTGCTAGAGACCCTCTAGCTTCCTCCTACAATGAGCAGTTCTTC | NA | TRBV20-1 | many | TRBJ2-1
CASSLGVGADTQYF | TGTGCCAGCAGCTTGGGCGTTGGGGCGGATACGCAGTATTTT | NA | TRBV5-5 | NA | TRBJ2-3
CASSQAEVDGAFF | TGTGCCAGCAGCCAGGCCGAAGTAGACGGAGCTTTCTTT | NA | TRBV7-2 | many | TRBJ1-1
CASSQQGIGEKLFF | TGTGCCAGCAGTCAACAAGGGATTGGCGAAAAACTGTTTTTT | NA | TRBV7-9 | NA | TRBJ1-4
CASSNSYNEQFF | TGTGCCAGCTCGAACTCCTACAATGAGCAGTTCTTC | NA | TRBV3-1 | NA | TRBJ2-1
CASSQAGFSYEQYF | TGTGCCAGCAGTCAGGCAGGGTTCTCCTACGAGCAGTACTTC | NA | TRBV12-3/TRBV12-4 | many | TRBJ2-7
CASSSSADQETQYF | TGCGCCAGCAGCTCCTCGGCCGACCAAGAGACCCAGTACTTC | NA | TRBV5-1 | many | TRBJ2-5
CASSSSSGDQETQYF | TGTGCCAGCAGCTCCTCGTCGGGCGATCAAGAGACCCAGTACTTC | NA | TRBV5-6 | once | TRBJ2-5
CATSTPGKIGYSNQPQHF | TGTGCCACCAGCACCCCTGGGAAGATTGGGTATAGCAATCAGCCCCAGCATTTT | NA | TRBV15 | few | TRBJ1-5
CASSLRAGYEQYF | TGTGCCAGCAGCCTCAGGGCGGGCTACGAGCAGTACTTC | NA | TRBV7-2 | many | TRBJ2-7
CASSRQTAMNTEAFF | TGTGCCAGCAGCAGACAGACAGCCATGAACACTGAAGCTTTCTTT | NA | TRBV7-2 | NA | TRBJ1-1